This T cell receptor (beta chain) was recorded in a study of cytomegalovirus exposure and HLA in healthy donors. The study's findings and limits: A later analysis linked a missense DCLRE1C variant to TCR beta V- and J-gene trimming. As a later analysis revealed, the rate of TCR association differed by HLA locus, with DRB1 most and HLA-C fewest. Roughly even sequencing depth across donors was the assumption behind the presence/absence analyses.

PCR primers comprised 60 Vbeta and 13 Jbeta primers. TCRdb keeps only in-frame clones here, not all; method: immunoSEQ multiplex PCR. The data hold 70,000 or so clones, with more than 75% observed a single time. In the case of this clone: The target antigen is unknown.

Input material: PBMCs. This sequence was found in a man younger than 30 in good health and CMV-seropositive.

The CDR3: CASQGAGNTEAFF. The CDR3 region has the DNA TGTGCCTCCCAGGGGGCTGGGAACACTGAAGCTTTCTTT. The V and J genes are TRBV30 and TRBJ1-1; 8 bases are shared with TRBD1. The CDR3 loop spans 13 amino acids. The germline V gene has CDR1 GTSNPN and CDR2 SVGIG (reference sequence). The J segment lost 1 base and the V segment lost 7 bases, leaving 5 bases of the junction unmatched.